These 25 T cell receptor beta chains were sequenced from one sample in a study of shared clonotypes between healthy human individuals. As defined, naive CD8 cells were CD45RO-negative and positively selected for CCR7, with terminally differentiated effector memory CD45RA+ cells excluded. Assay: immunoSEQ multiplex PCR; the TCRdb copy retains only in-frame clones and omits some. Here the sample spans around 2,000,000 clones, about 95% being singletons. Material for sequencing was naive CD8+ T cells sorted from blood. The receptors shown here come from a man aged 18 to 29 in good health.

This chain links TRBV10-3 with TRBJ2-3, with D possibly matching TRBD2 (5 bases). The V gene lost 0 bases and the J gene lost 5 bases, with 12 bases spanning the gap. Germline V gives CDR1 ENHRY, CDR2 SYGVKD. The CDR3 sequence is 15 residues long. The CDR3 region has the DNA TGTGCCATCAGTGAGTCCACTACCGGGGTAGATACGCAGTATTTT. This gives the protein CAISESTTGVDTQYF.

The V call is TRBV28, the J call TRBJ2-2, with 9 positions matching TRBD1. The trim removed 7 bases at V and 6 bases at J, leaving 6 bases unmatched. The CDR3 spans 14 residues. CDR1 is MDHEN and CDR2 is SYDVKM in the germline V gene. The CDR3 DNA is TGTGCCAGCACTATACAGGGGGCATCCGGGGAGCTGTTTTTT. As protein: CASTIQGASGELFF. The entire variable domain, with the rest obtained from reference TRBV28 and TRBJ2-2, is as follows: DVKVTQSSRYLVKRTGEKVFLECVQDMDHENMFWYRQDPGLGLRLIYFSYDVKMKEKGDIPEGYSVSREKKERFSLILESASTNQTSMYLCASTIQGASGELFFGEGSRLTVL.

Comments on this clone: Other DNA sequences in the same sample also yield this CDR3. The chain uses TRBV7-6 and TRBJ1-4; no clear D gene. The V gene's germline CDR1 is SGHVS and CDR2 FNYEAQ. This CDR3 is 15 amino acids long. The V gene lost 1 base and the J gene lost 3 bases, with 9 bases spanning the gap. The CDR3 nucleotides are TGTGCCAGCAGCTTAGACCCCGGACCTAATGAAAAACTGTTTTTT. Protein: CASSLDPGPNEKLFF.

J is TRBJ2-2 and V is TRBV5-1; 8 bases fit TRBD1. Per the germline V gene, CDR1 is SGHRS and CDR2 is YFSETQ. The V segment lost 3 bases and the J segment 1 base; nucleotides outside the gene matches: 2. The length of the CDR3 is 15 residues. CDR3 in amino acids: CASSSDRENTGELFF. CDR3 DNA sequence: TGCGCCAGCAGCTCGGACAGGGAGAACACCGGGGAGCTGTTTTTT.

The gene calls are TRBV25-1 and TRBJ1-4; D ambiguous. The CDR3 consists of 16 residues. The V gene lost 4 bases and the J gene lost 0 bases, with 12 bases spanning the gap. Germline CDR1 reads MGHDK; CDR2 reads SYGVNS. The CDR3 protein is CASSAYSGATNEKLFF. The CDR3 DNA follows: TGTGCCAGCAGTGCTTATAGCGGCGCAACTAATGAAAAACTGTTTTTT.

The chain couples TRBV5-1 to TRBJ2-5; the match to TRBD2 covers 10 bases. This CDR3 comprises 14 residues. CDR1 is SGHRS and CDR2 is YFSETQ in the germline V gene. J lost 3 bases, V lost 5 bases, and 4 bases had no gene match. Here the CDR3 DNA reads TGCGCCAGCAGTCCTAGCGGGAGTGAAGAGACCCAGTACTTC. As protein: CASSPSGSEETQYF.

The chain carries TRBV27 and TRBJ2-2; the match to TRBD1 covers 7 bases. Germline trimming cut 3 bases from V and 0 bases from J; bases unmatched to any gene: 7. The CDR3 loop spans 17 amino acids. CDR1 is MNHEY and CDR2 is SMNVEV in the germline V gene (reference sequence). The CDR3 reads CASSFSPGQPNTGELFF. CDR3 nucleotides: TGTGCCAGCAGTTTTTCCCCGGGACAGCCGAACACCGGGGAGCTGTTTTTT.

The V gene is TRBV7-2, the J gene TRBJ1-6; 8 nucleotides agree with TRBD1. J gave up 6 bases and V 5 bases, and 9 bases lay outside the gene matches. Germline V lookup: CDR1 SGHTA, CDR2 FQGNSA. This CDR3 is built from 16 residues. CDR3 in DNA: TGTGCCAGCAGCGCCCGGACAGGGTGGATTAATTCACCCCTCCACTTT. Protein sequence: CASSARTGWINSPLHF.

The V call is TRBV30, the J call TRBJ2-3; perhaps TRBD1 as D (5 bases). This CDR3 comprises 15 residues. Germline assignment: CDR1 GTSNPN and CDR2 SVGIG (reference sequence). V shed 4 bases and J shed 0 bases, with 14 bases lying between them. CDR3 sequence: CAWNPWGLSTDTQYF. CDR3 in DNA: TGTGCCTGGAATCCCTGGGGCTTAAGCACAGATACGCAGTATTTT.

The rearrangement links TRBV5-6 to TRBJ2-3; D gene unclear. The CDR3 runs 15 residues. V lost 4 bases and J lost 4, with 16 bases in between. From germline, CDR1 is SGHDT and CDR2 YYEEEE. CDR3 coding DNA: TGTGCCAGCAGCCCTGGAGCCTGGTTGGCAGATACGCAGTATTTT. Translating it yields CASSPGAWLADTQYF.

The chain has TRBV28 and TRBJ2-2; no clear D gene. Trimming pared 6 bases from V and 6 bases from J, leaving 14 bases between. Germline V lookup: CDR1 MDHEN, CDR2 SYDVKM. CDR3 length: 14 residues. The chain's CDR3 is CASRDVSSAGELFF. CDR3 nucleotide sequence: TGTGCCAGCAGAGACGTGTCTTCGGCCGGGGAGCTGTTTTTT.

The genes are TRBV7-9 and TRBJ2-1; either TRBD1 or TRBD2 may supply D (5 bases each). This CDR3 contains 15 residues. Germline lookup yields CDR1 SEHNR and CDR2 FQNEAQ (reference sequence). Trimming cost V 0 bases and J 6 bases, with 12 bases left between them. For the CDR3, the DNA is TGTGCCAGCAGCTTAGCGCCGGGACGGTTCAATGAGCAGTTCTTC. It specifies CASSLAPGRFNEQFF. The whole variable domain, remainder taken from reference TRBV7-9 and TRBJ2-1, is DTGVSQNPRHKITKRGQNVTFRCDPISEHNRLYWYRQTLGQGPEFLTYFQNEAQLEKSRLLSDRFSAERPKGSFSTLEIQRTEQGDSAMYLCASSLAPGRFNEQFFGPGTRLTVL.

The V call is TRBV6-6, the J call TRBJ2-1; D may be TRBD2 (6 bases). V dropped 6 bases and J dropped 4 bases, with 16 bases sitting between them. Germline V gene data show CDR1 as MNHNY and CDR2 as SVGAGI (reference sequence). CDR3 length equals 15 residues. The DNA for the CDR3 is TGTGCCAGCAGCCAGGACGCGGGGTTTTACAATGAGCAGTTCTTC. Its translation is CASSQDAGFYNEQFF.

The chain is built from TRBV2 and TRBJ2-3; D unclear. V lost 10 bases, J lost 2 bases, and 13 bases lay in between. There are 13 residues in the CDR3. Germline loops: CDR1 SNHLY, CDR2 FYNNEI. The CDR3 spells CATLDSLTDTQYF. In nucleotides, the CDR3 is TGTGCCACCCTGGATAGCCTCACAGATACGCAGTATTTT.

With regard to this clone: The same CDR3 can be traced to other DNA sequences in this sample. V gene TRBV7-8 combines with J gene TRBJ1-3; D unresolved. Germline CDR1 reads SGHVS; CDR2 reads FQNEAQ. The CDR3 runs 15 residues. With 1 base removed from V and 0 bases from J, the gap between germline ends came to 7 bases. The CDR3 nucleotides read TGTGCCAGCAGCTTAGGGAGAAGCTCTGGAAACACCATATATTTT. Protein product: CASSLGRSSGNTIYF.

The V gene is TRBV11-3, the J gene TRBJ2-6; D ambiguous. Trimming pared 9 bases from V and 0 bases from J, leaving 9 bases between. The V gene's germline CDR1 is SGHNT and CDR2 YENEEA. The CDR3 spans 14 residues. For the CDR3, the DNA is TGTGCCAGTTCGAATAGCTCTGGGGCCAACGTCCTGACTTTC. The encoded protein is CASSNSSGANVLTF.

The chain employs TRBV7-9 and TRBJ2-7; no clear D gene. The CDR3 is 12 amino acids. V lost 7 bases and J 5 bases, leaving 12 bases between the germline ends. Germline CDR1 SEHNR, CDR2 FQNEAQ (reference sequence). CDR3 sequence reads: CASKKTLDEQYF. The DNA of the CDR3 is TGTGCCAGCAAAAAGACTCTAGACGAGCAGTACTTC.

The rearrangement uses TRBV10-2 and TRBJ2-1, with TRBD2 matching over 11 bases. The CDR3 contains 18 residues. V gave up 5 bases and J gave up 2 bases; unmatched junction bases: 11. Looked up from germline, CDR1 is WSHSY and CDR2 is SAAADI. DNA for the CDR3: TGCGCCAGCAGTTCTCTAGCGGGGGGCGTTTCCGCCTACAATGAGCAGTTCTTC. Translating gives CASSSLAGGVSAYNEQFF.

As for this clone: At the DNA level, this CDR3 is encoded by other sequences in the same sample as well. The chain recombines TRBV30 with TRBJ1-2, with D possibly being TRBD1 (6 bases). The CDR3 totals 13 residues. Germline-derived CDR1 and CDR2 are GTSNPN and SVGIG (reference sequence). V was shortened by 1 base and J by 4 bases, with 10 bases between the two germline ends. Here the CDR3 reads CAWSAQGGYGYTF. The CDR3 coding sequence is TGTGCCTGGAGTGCACAGGGCGGCTATGGCTACACCTTC.

This chain connects TRBV11-2 to TRBJ2-7, with D perhaps TRBD1 (6 bases). CDR1 is SGHAT and CDR2 is FQNNGV in the germline V gene. V was shortened by 1 base and J by 0 bases, with 13 bases between the two germline ends. There are 16 residues in the CDR3. The CDR3 DNA sequence: TGTGCCAGCAGCTTAGGTCAGGGGATTTTCTCCTACGAGCAGTACTTC. Its protein is CASSLGQGIFSYEQYF.

The chain is built from TRBV9 and TRBJ2-7; TRBD1 matches 9 bases. The CDR3 contains 14 residues. Germline trimming cut 4 bases from V and 3 bases from J; bases unmatched to any gene: 5. CDR1 is SGDLS and CDR2 is YYNGEE in the germline V gene. The CDR3 here is CASSWGQGNYEQYF. The CDR3 coding sequence is TGTGCCAGCAGCTGGGGACAGGGAAACTACGAGCAGTACTTC.

This clone came up once. The chain uses TRBV27 and TRBJ1-4; 8 bases align to TRBD1. V lost 4 bases, J lost 6 bases, and 7 bases stayed unmatched. The V gene's germline CDR1 is MNHEY and CDR2 SMNVEV (reference sequence). CDR3 length equals 15 residues. CDR3 in amino acids: CASSSRTGSHEKLFF. The DNA of the CDR3 is TGTGCCAGCAGTTCCCGGACAGGGAGCCATGAAAAACTGTTTTTT. The complete variable domain, with remaining parts taken from reference TRBV27 and TRBJ1-4, reads EAQVTQNPRYLITVTGKKLTVTCSQNMNHEYMSWYRQDPGLGLRQIYYSMNVEVTDKGDVPEGYKVSRKEKRNFPLILESPSPNQTSLYFCASSSRTGSHEKLFFGSGTQLSVL.

V usage is TRBV28 and J usage is TRBJ1-1; possible D gene TRBD1, 5 bases. Germline assignment: CDR1 MDHEN and CDR2 SYDVKM. This CDR3 is built from 16 residues. V was shortened by 5 bases and J by 5 bases, with 21 bases between the two germline ends. Written as DNA, the CDR3 is TGTGCCAGCAGTCCACTACCGTGGGGGGACGGAACTGAAGCTTTCTTT. Its translation is CASSPLPWGDGTEAFF.

This clone has only one observation. The chain links TRBV29-1 to TRBJ2-5, with 10 nucleotides matching TRBD2. This CDR3 has 10 amino acids. CDR1 and CDR2 from the germline V gene are SQVTM and ANQGSEA. V lost 5 bases to trimming and J lost 12 bases; unmatched junction nucleotides: 3. The CDR3 DNA follows: TGCAGCGTTTATCTAGCGGGAGAGTACTTC. As protein: CSVYLAGEYF.

The chain recombines TRBV7-9 with TRBJ2-1, with D perhaps given as TRBD1 or TRBD2 (5 bases each). The CDR3 is made up of 15 amino acids. V was cut by 0 bases and J by 7 bases, with 13 bases left in between. Germline V lookup: CDR1 SEHNR, CDR2 FQNEAQ (reference sequence). The CDR3 DNA reads as TGTGCCAGCAGCTTAGCGTCCGGGGCGAGGAATGAGCAGTTCTTC. Protein sequence: CASSLASGARNEQFF.